The 8 T cell receptor beta chains reported below all come from one sample, sequenced in a study of blood T cell repertoires in COVID-19 (dated by TCRdb to 2020 to 2022). The library relied on the immunoSEQ multiplex PCR assay. TCRdb carries this immuneACCESS record with in-frame sequences only. Its versions omit some clonotypes, under half of them owing to an unresolved V gene in the studies checked, with the rest unexplained. The sample includes 71,000 or so clones, with about 80% observed a single time. Together, the top ten hold 8.5% to 14% of the sample. The source material was peripheral blood. The receptors originated from a man aged 50-60 years with acute or convalescent COVID-19.

The rearrangement links TRBV6-5 to TRBJ2-3; 7 bases agree with TRBD2. The V and J ends lost 5 bases and 6 bases, in that order; junction bases with no gene match: 8. Germline CDR1 MNHEY, CDR2 SVGAGI. The CDR3 is made up of 14 amino acids. DNA of the CDR3: TGTGCCAGCAGTCCCGGGAGGAGGGCCGATACGCAGTATTTT. Its protein product is CASSPGRRADTQYF.

J is TRBJ1-2 and V is TRBV28, with 8 bases fitting TRBD1. The CDR3 runs to 12 residues. With V trimmed by 5 bases and J by 8 bases, 4 bases remained unmatched. Germline CDR1 MDHEN, CDR2 SYDVKM. The CDR3: CASSRTGLGYTF. CDR3 DNA: TGTGCCAGCAGTCGGACAGGGCTGGGCTACACCTTC.

J is TRBJ1-5 and V is TRBV6-6, with TRBD1 matching 9 bases. Germline V CDR1 and CDR2: MNHNY, SVGAGI (reference sequence). This CDR3 spans 17 amino acids. V gave up 5 bases and J gave up 2 bases; unmatched junction bases: 10. CDR3 in DNA: TGTGCCAGCAGTCAGCGACAGGGGGGAACCCGCAATCAGCCCCAGCATTTT. This sequence encodes CASSQRQGGTRNQPQHF.

This clone has a single count. The chain combines TRBV19 with TRBJ2-7; D perhaps matches TRBD1 (6 bases). This CDR3 contains 13 residues. Trimming removed 6 bases at V and 0 bases at J, with 9 bases between. Germline CDR1 LNHDA, CDR2 SQIVND (reference sequence). The CDR3 sequence: CASRGQPSYEQYF. DNA of the CDR3: TGTGCCAGTAGAGGACAGCCCTCCTACGAGCAGTACTTC.

The chain combines TRBV28 with TRBJ2-6; no definite D call. V lost 7 bases, J lost 3 bases, and 13 bases lay in between. CDR1 and CDR2 (germline): MDHEN, SYDVKM. This CDR3 region has 15 residues. This CDR3 is CASTPRPGGANVLTF. CDR3 bases: TGTGCCAGCACCCCCCGCCCGGGTGGGGCCAACGTCCTGACTTTC.

This chain links TRBV28 with TRBJ2-5, with 8 bases identical to TRBD2. This CDR3 is 15 amino acids long. In germline, CDR1 is MDHEN, CDR2 SYDVKM. V shed 2 bases and J 5 bases; nucleotides not matched to a gene: 7. The CDR3 sequence: CASSLSGSSMETQYF. CDR3 DNA sequence: TGTGCCAGCAGTTTAAGCGGGAGTTCTATGGAGACCCAGTACTTC.

The rearrangement uses TRBV19 and TRBJ2-1; D perhaps matches TRBD2 (6 bases). CDR1 and CDR2 (germline): LNHDA, SQIVND (reference sequence). V dropped 9 bases and J dropped 5 bases, with 23 bases sitting between them. The CDR3 consists of 16 residues. The CDR3 nucleotides read TGTGCCAGCTCCCCCCTGGACGGGAGACTCGACAATGAGCAGTTCTTC. Translating gives CASSPLDGRLDNEQFF.

The rearrangement uses TRBV30 and TRBJ2-5; D perhaps matches TRBD1 (6 bases). The ends were cut back, 2 bases at V and 3 bases at J, with 10 bases in the middle. Germline V gives CDR1 GTSNPN, CDR2 SVGIG (reference sequence). CDR3 length equals 13 residues. Here the CDR3 DNA reads TGTGCCTGGAGTCGGACAGCGAAAGAGACCCAGTACTTC. This gives the protein CAWSRTAKETQYF.